The 25 T cell receptor beta chains below all came from one sample that was sequenced in a study of beta chain features in type 1 diabetes. The sequenced template was cDNA made from the entire isolated RNA. The protocol was immunoSEQ multiplex PCR, while the TCRdb copy is restricted to in-frame clones and leaves out a portion. The sample carries some 270,000 clones, roughly 8% recorded once. Source material: central memory CD4+ T cells from blood. The receptors were gathered from a woman aged 18-29 years in good health.

The rearrangement uses TRBV18 and TRBJ1-1; D uncertain. CDR1 and CDR2 from the germline V gene are KGHSH and LQKENI. CDR3 length: 13 amino acids. Trimming removed 6 bases from V and 7 bases from J, with 15 bases in between. The CDR3 DNA sequence: TGTGCCAGCTCGCTCTCCTTTGAAAATGAAGCTTTCTTT. Protein: CASSLSFENEAFF. The complete variable domain, with remaining parts taken from reference TRBV18 and TRBJ1-1, reads NAGVMQNPRHLVRRRGQEARLRCSPMKGHSHVYWYRQLPEEGLKFMVYLQKENIIDESGMPKERFSAEFPKEGPSILRIQQVVRGDSAAYFCASSLSFENEAFFGQGTRLTVV.

This clone showed up just a few times. V gene TRBV18 combines with J gene TRBJ2-7; 9 nucleotides align to TRBD1. Germline CDR1 and CDR2: KGHSH and LQKENI. V trimming: 3 bases; J trimming: 7 bases; junction bases outside the gene matches: 7. This CDR3 comprises 14 residues. In nucleotides, the CDR3 is TGTGCCAGCTCACCCGGGACAGGGAGGAGGGAGCAGTACTTC. Protein sequence: CASSPGTGRREQYF.

This clone was picked up one time. Other DNA variants within this sample encode the same CDR3. The chain recombines TRBV7-2 with TRBJ1-5; D is undetermined. The germline CDR1 and CDR2 sequences are SGHTA and FQGNSA. The CDR3 has 12 residues. V lost 6 bases and J 7 bases, leaving 10 bases between the germline ends. For the CDR3, the DNA is TGTGCCAGCAGTTTACTGAACCAGCCCCAGCATTTT. The encoded protein is CASSLLNQPQHF.

The chain links TRBV27 to TRBJ1-2; a weak D match, TRBD1 (5 bases). Germline loops: CDR1 MNHEY, CDR2 SMNVEV (reference sequence). This CDR3 has 16 amino acids. V was trimmed by 4 bases and J by 7 bases, leaving 22 bases between them. DNA for the CDR3: TGTGCCAGCAGTTCTTCTCGGGGGGACCGATGGCGTGGCTACACCTTC. This encodes CASSSSRGDRWRGYTF.

The chain couples TRBV6-5 to TRBJ2-6; D is undetermined. Trimming left V 4 bases short and J 0 bases short, with 7 bases between. This CDR3 region has 15 residues. Germline V lookup: CDR1 MNHEY, CDR2 SVGAGI. CDR3 bases: TGTGCCAGCAGTTTGACACACTCTGGGGCCAACGTCCTGACTTTC. Protein sequence: CASSLTHSGANVLTF.

The rearrangement links TRBV15 to TRBJ2-1; 10 bases are shared with TRBD2. Germline CDR1 reads LNHNV; CDR2 reads YYDKDF (reference sequence). The CDR3 totals 17 residues. V was clipped by 3 bases and J by 4 bases; unmatched bases: 9. CDR3 region: CATSRFSAAGGYNEQFF. CDR3 nucleotide sequence: TGTGCCACCAGCAGGTTTTCCGCAGCGGGAGGGTACAATGAGCAGTTCTTC.

The chain joins TRBV7-2 to TRBJ2-2; D not certain. The CDR3 spans 16 residues. V gave up 5 bases and J gave up 0 bases, with 13 bases separating them. Germline V gene sequence: CDR1 SGHTA, CDR2 FQGNSA. As DNA, the CDR3 is TGTGCCAGCAGCCTCATGACCGGTCCGAACACCGGGGAGCTGTTTTTT. Translated: CASSLMTGPNTGELFF.

The chain is built from TRBV15 and TRBJ2-1; maybe TRBD2 (5 bases). The V end lost 8 bases, the J end lost 5 bases, and 7 bases lay between the germline ends. The CDR3 runs to 11 residues. Germline V gene lookup returns CDR1 LNHNV and CDR2 YYDKDF (reference sequence). The DNA of the CDR3 is TGTGCCACCTCCGGGGACAATGAGCAGTTCTTC. Its translation: CATSGDNEQFF.

This clone has just a few counts. The chain combines TRBV15 with TRBJ1-4; 9 positions match TRBD1. CDR1 is LNHNV, CDR2 YYDKDF, per germline (reference sequence). This CDR3 is built from 15 residues. Germline trimming cut 2 bases from V and 7 bases from J; bases unmatched to any gene: 5. CDR3: CATSRPTGGIEKLFF. The CDR3 DNA is TGTGCCACCAGCAGACCGACAGGGGGTATTGAAAAACTGTTTTTT.

This chain joins TRBV29-1 and TRBJ2-1; TRBD1 matches at 8 bases. V gave up 7 bases and J gave up 2 bases; unmatched junction bases: 13. Germline V CDR1 and CDR2: SQVTM, ANQGSEA. The CDR3 contains 16 residues. The CDR3 DNA is TGCAGCGCCGCGACCGGGGACAGGCGCACCTACAATGAGCAGTTCTTC. Translation: CSAATGDRRTYNEQFF.

The chain links TRBV20-1 to TRBJ2-7; D gene ambiguous. Germline-derived CDR1 and CDR2 are DFQATT and SNEGSKA (reference sequence). The CDR3 loop spans 10 amino acids. The CDR3 DNA reads as TGCAGTGCTCCCGACTCCGTCTTTTCCGTC. Translation: CSAPDSVFSV.

This chain uses TRBV7-3 with TRBJ2-3, with TRBD2 matching over 15 bases. V dropped 4 bases and J dropped 6; count of bases not matched to a gene: 8. CDR3 length: 17 residues. Per germline, CDR1 SGHTA and CDR2 FQGTGA. CDR3 sequence (DNA): TGTGCCAGCAGCTCCGGACTAGCGGGAGGGATGGCGGATACGCAGTATTTT. Its translation: CASSSGLAGGMADTQYF.

V and J are TRBV5-6 and TRBJ2-6; a weak D match, TRBD1 (5 bases). The CDR3 sequence is 15 residues long. Germline CDR1 reads SGHDT; CDR2 reads YYEEEE. The V end lost 6 bases, the J end lost 4 bases, and 14 bases lay between the germline ends. CDR3 sequence (DNA): TGTGCCAGCACGAGAAGGGGATCCGGGGCCAACGTCCTGACTTTC. This translates into CASTRRGSGANVLTF. The variable domain in full, completed from reference TRBV5-6 and TRBJ2-6, reads DAGVTQSPTHLIKTRGQQVTLRCSPKSGHDTVSWYQQALGQGPQFIFQYYEEEERQRGNFPDRFSGHQFPNYSSELNVNALLLGDSALYLCASTRRGSGANVLTFGAGSRLTVL.

This clone was observed at least ten times. V usage is TRBV7-2 and J usage is TRBJ2-3; D call uncertain. Between the trimmed V and J ends, which lost 3 bases and 2 bases, there was a span of 9 bases. Germline lookup yields CDR1 SGHTA and CDR2 FQGNSA. This CDR3 has 14 amino acids. The CDR3 sequence: CASSFRQYTDTQYF. CDR3 in DNA: TGTGCCAGCAGCTTTCGGCAGTACACAGATACGCAGTATTTT.

V and J are TRBV30 and TRBJ1-1; tentative D call: TRBD1 (5 bases). Between the trimmed V and J ends, which lost 3 bases and 8 bases, there was a span of 13 bases. The germline V gene encodes CDR1 GTSNPN and CDR2 SVGIG (reference sequence). The CDR3 covers 12 residues. CDR3 nucleotide sequence: TGTGCCTGGAGCCGGGGACGGGGAGAAGCTTTCTTT. The encoded protein is CAWSRGRGEAFF.

This clone has more than one count but fewer than ten. The chain uses TRBV30 and TRBJ2-5, with 13 bases lining up with TRBD2. In germline, CDR1 is GTSNPN, CDR2 SVGIG (reference sequence). The ends lost 1 base at V and 4 bases at J; junction bases unmatched: 15. The CDR3 runs to 19 residues. The CDR3 DNA reads as TGTGCCTGGAGTGGACCGGGACTAGCGGGATGGGGGCGGCGAGAGACCCAGTACTTC. It encodes CAWSGPGLAGWGRRETQYF.

This clone was observed a few times. This rearrangement joins TRBV27 to TRBJ1-5; D unresolved. The ends were cut back, 8 bases at V and 5 bases at J, with 4 bases in the middle. Germline lookup yields CDR1 MNHEY and CDR2 SMNVEV (reference sequence). The CDR3 sequence is 10 residues long. The DNA for the CDR3 is TGTGCCAGCTGTCATCAGCCCCAGCATTTT. This sequence encodes CASCHQPQHF.

A few counts support this clone. The chain combines TRBV27 with TRBJ1-1; D gene ambiguous. Trimming cost V 6 bases and J 5 bases, with 13 bases left between them. Germline V gives CDR1 MNHEY, CDR2 SMNVEV (reference sequence). This CDR3 has 13 amino acids. CDR3 sequence (DNA): TGTGCCAGCAGCCGAGAAGGTGGAACTGAAGCTTTCTTT. It yields the protein CASSREGGTEAFF.

This clone was seen more than once but under ten times. The gene calls are TRBV29-1 and TRBJ2-2; D assignment may be TRBD1 or TRBD2 (5 bases each). Germline values: CDR1 SQVTM, CDR2 ANQGSEA. This CDR3 contains 14 residues. CDR3 region: CPRVVPRGTGELFF. The CDR3 nucleotides are TGCCCCCGCGTGGTCCCGAGGGGCACCGGGGAGCTGTTTTTT.

This clone appeared a few times. This chain links TRBV7-8 with TRBJ2-4; 12 nucleotides match TRBD1. The CDR3 has 19 amino acids. The V gene's germline CDR1 is SGHVS and CDR2 FQNEAQ. The V segment lost 2 bases and the J segment 0 bases; nucleotides outside the gene matches: 8. The DNA for the CDR3 is TGTGCCAGCAGCTTATTGCCGGGACAGGGGGCCTTAGCCAAAAACATTCAGTACTTC. Translation gives CASSLLPGQGALAKNIQYF.

In this sample, this clone turned up many times. This rearrangement joins TRBV6-5 to TRBJ2-3; D is perhaps TRBD1 (6 bases). The V gene lost 0 bases and the J gene lost 1 base, with 8 bases spanning the gap. Germline CDR1 is MNHEY and CDR2 is SVGAGI. The CDR3 sequence is 15 residues long. This CDR3 is CASSYSTGRTDTQYF. DNA of the CDR3: TGTGCCAGCAGTTACTCAACAGGGCGCACAGATACGCAGTATTTT.

This clone was recorded a few times. The V and J genes are TRBV5-1 and TRBJ2-3; possible D gene TRBD2, 6 bases. Trimming stripped 6 bases from V and 0 bases from J, with 11 bases between. The CDR3 runs to 14 residues. Germline V gene data show CDR1 as SGHRS and CDR2 as YFSETQ. CDR3 protein: CASNQAGSTDTQYF. As DNA, the CDR3 is TGCGCCAGCAATCAGGCGGGGAGCACAGATACGCAGTATTTT.

This clone was counted a few times. V is TRBV7-2 and J is TRBJ2-7; TRBD1 aligns across 10 bases. Germline V gene data show CDR1 as SGHTA and CDR2 as FQGNSA. The CDR3 has 12 amino acids. Trimming at V came to 8 bases and at J to 6 bases, leaving 4 bases not matched to a gene. The CDR3 bases are TGTGCCAGCGGCCGGGACAGGGGCGAGCAGTACGTC. Amino acid sequence: CASGRDRGEQYV.

The V call is TRBV4-3, the J call TRBJ1-1, with D possibly TRBD1 on 6 matching bases. Trimming pared 1 base from V and 5 bases from J, leaving 17 bases between. Per the germline V gene, CDR1 is LGHNA and CDR2 is YSLEER. The CDR3 has 16 amino acids. CDR3 sequence: CASSQGWVRGNTEAFF. The CDR3 DNA follows: TGCGCCAGCAGCCAAGGTTGGGTCAGGGGAAATACTGAAGCTTTCTTT.

The chain employs TRBV28 and TRBJ2-2; 7 nucleotides align to TRBD1. Unmatched junction bases numbered 7, after V lost 6 bases and J lost 3 bases. The CDR3 is made up of 15 amino acids. Germline CDR1 and CDR2: MDHEN and SYDVKM. The CDR3 sequence is CASRTGDSYTGELFF. The CDR3 nucleotides are TGTGCCAGCAGAACCGGGGACAGCTACACCGGGGAGCTGTTTTTT. Combining the CDR3 with reference TRBV28 and TRBJ2-2 gives the whole variable domain DVKVTQSSRYLVKRTGEKVFLECVQDMDHENMFWYRQDPGLGLRLIYFSYDVKMKEKGDIPEGYSVSREKKERFSLILESASTNQTSMYLCASRTGDSYTGELFFGEGSRLTVL.